The next 23 T cell receptor beta chains were all read from a single sample in a study of blood T cell repertoires in COVID-19. Generated by immunoSEQ multiplex PCR, the TCRdb table keeps only in-frame clones and is missing some. The data contain 250,000 to 350,000 clones, roughly 90% of them singletons. Sequenced material: peripheral blood. The source is a woman aged 40 to 55 who had recovered from COVID-19.

J is TRBJ1-2 and V is TRBV20-1, with D perhaps matching TRBD1 (5 bases). The germline V gene has CDR1 DFQATT and CDR2 SNEGSKA (reference sequence). V lost 3 bases, J lost 5 bases, and 7 bases lay in between. There are 11 residues in the CDR3. This CDR3 is CSARGLYGYTF. In DNA form, the CDR3 reads TGCAGTGCTAGGGGGCTTTATGGCTACACCTTC.

The chain links TRBV5-1 to TRBJ1-1; a weak D match, TRBD1 (5 bases). The CDR3 is 15 amino acids. The V end lost 2 bases, the J end lost 3 bases, and 14 bases lay between the germline ends. CDR1 is SGHRS, CDR2 YFSETQ, per germline. The CDR3 sequence is CASSLLGRGDTEAFF. CDR3 sequence (DNA): TGCGCCAGCAGCTTACTTGGGAGGGGCGACACTGAAGCTTTCTTT.

This clone has a handful of counts. CDR3 loop: CASRGSPLEPQHF. The CDR3 DNA is TGTGCCAGCAGGGGGAGCCCCCTGGAGCCCCAGCATTTT. The chain recombines TRBV3-1 (or the pseudogene TRBV3-2) with TRBJ1-5; D not certain. In germline, CDR1 is LGHDT, CDR2 YNNKEL (reference sequence). V dropped 6 bases and J dropped 8 bases, with 14 bases sitting between them. This CDR3 comprises 13 residues.

The J gene is TRBJ2-7, the V gene TRBV5-1; 10 nucleotides line up with TRBD1. The CDR3 consists of 15 residues. Germline loops: CDR1 SGHRS, CDR2 YFSETQ. V was pared by 0 bases and J by 2 bases, with 2 bases of the junction left unmatched. CDR3 DNA: TGCGCCAGCAGCTTGGACGGGACAGGGGCCTACGAGCAGTACTTC. Translating it yields CASSLDGTGAYEQYF.

V is TRBV28 and J is TRBJ2-4, with 8 bases aligning to TRBD2. The ends lost 10 bases at V and 12 bases at J; junction bases unmatched: 20. The CDR3 contains 15 residues. The germline V gene has CDR1 MDHEN and CDR2 SYDVKM. This chain's CDR3 is CATTSATGTRGNQYF. CDR3 coding DNA: TGTGCCACCACGTCCGCGACCGGGACTAGGGGTAATCAGTACTTC.

The genes are TRBV7-9 and TRBJ1-1; TRBD1 aligns across 7 bases. The J segment lost 5 bases and the V segment lost 4 bases, leaving 7 bases of the junction unmatched. The germline CDR1 and CDR2 sequences are SEHNR and FQNEAQ (reference sequence). This CDR3 spans 14 amino acids. CDR3 loop: CASSSTQGQTEAFF. CDR3 bases: TGTGCCAGCAGCTCAACGCAGGGACAGACTGAAGCTTTCTTT.

The chain couples TRBV7-9 to TRBJ2-3; 9 positions match TRBD2. The CDR3 consists of 15 residues. Germline V gene sequence: CDR1 SEHNR, CDR2 FQNEAQ (reference sequence). The J segment lost 6 bases and the V segment lost 4 bases, leaving 8 bases of the junction unmatched. The CDR3 coding sequence is TGTGCCAGCAGCTCAGGCCCTAGCGGGATGGATACGCAGTATTTT. Residues: CASSSGPSGMDTQYF.

The rearrangement links TRBV15 to TRBJ1-3, with 9 bases lining up with TRBD1. J gave up 4 bases and V 3 bases, and 10 bases lay outside the gene matches. Germline V CDR1 and CDR2: LNHNV, YYDKDF (reference sequence). The CDR3 covers 17 residues. The CDR3 reads CATSSSWTGASGNTIYF. DNA for the CDR3: TGTGCCACCAGCAGCAGTTGGACAGGGGCGTCAGGAAACACCATATATTTT.

Remarks on this clone: Its ends do not fully match the called genes, so a read error is possible. This chain uses TRBV11-2 with TRBJ2-3; 12 bases fit TRBD2. This CDR3 spans 15 amino acids. Germline assignment: CDR1 SGHAT and CDR2 FQNNGV. The chain's CDR3 is CASSPLAGGTNTQYF. CDR3 bases: TGTGCCAGCAGCCCACTAGCGGGAGGCACAAATACGCAGTATTTT.

The chain recombines TRBV4-1 with TRBJ2-7, with unresolved D. Trimming took off 1 base at V and 0 bases at J, with 10 bases between the two ends. The CDR3 consists of 15 residues. CDR1 and CDR2 (germline): MGHRA, YSYEKL. This CDR3 reads CASSQVARSSYEQYF. The CDR3 DNA reads TGCGCCAGCAGCCAAGTTGCTAGGAGCTCCTACGAGCAGTACTTC.

In this sample, this clone turned up a few times. This chain links TRBV12-3 or TRBV12-4 with TRBJ1-1, with D possibly being TRBD1 (6 bases). V gave up 5 bases and J gave up 10 bases, with 14 bases separating them. The CDR3 spans 12 residues. CDR3 protein: CASSADRTGAFF. As DNA, the CDR3 is TGTGCCAGCAGTGCCGACAGGACCGGAGCTTTCTTT.

The J gene is TRBJ2-3, the V gene TRBV11-3, with 7 bases identical to TRBD2. Germline values: CDR1 SGHNT, CDR2 YENEEA. Trimming cost V 1 base and J 2 bases; bases outside gene matches: 12. The CDR3 is made up of 18 amino acids. The CDR3 region is CASSLGRGLPRPTDTQYF. The DNA for the CDR3 is TGTGCCAGCAGCTTAGGCCGGGGACTACCAAGACCCACAGATACGCAGTATTTT.

The chain recombines TRBV29-1 with TRBJ2-1; TRBD1 matches 10 bases. The ends lost 7 bases at V and 7 bases at J; junction bases unmatched: 10. The germline gives CDR1 SQVTM, CDR2 ANQGSEA. The CDR3 sequence is 14 residues long. CDR3 DNA sequence: TGCAGCGGGGCTAGGGACAGGGGTGAGAATGAGCAGTTCTTC. The encoded protein is CSGARDRGENEQFF.

V and J are TRBV5-1 and TRBJ2-1; 10 bases are a match to TRBD2. The CDR3 covers 16 residues. Germline-derived CDR1 and CDR2 are SGHRS and YFSETQ. The J segment lost 8 bases and the V segment lost 2 bases, leaving 10 bases of the junction unmatched. The DNA of the CDR3 is TGCGCCAGCAGCTTAGCGGGAGGGCCAATTGGATATGAGCAGTTCTTC. Translation gives CASSLAGGPIGYEQFF.

V gene TRBV18 combines with J gene TRBJ2-1, with 11 nucleotides matching TRBD2. Germline trimming cut 6 bases from V and 5 bases from J; bases unmatched to any gene: 6. Germline V gene lookup returns CDR1 KGHSH and CDR2 LQKENI. The CDR3 is made up of 15 amino acids. For the CDR3, the DNA is TGTGCCAGCTCGTACACTAGCGGGAGCCACAATGAGCAGTTCTTC. Translation gives CASSYTSGSHNEQFF.

The chain couples TRBV12-3 or TRBV12-4 to TRBJ1-6; the D is unclear. This CDR3 is 13 amino acids long. Between the trimmed V and J ends, which lost 1 base and 9 bases, there was a span of 7 bases. Here the CDR3 reads CASSLGTISPLHF. Written as DNA, the CDR3 is TGTGCCAGCAGTTTAGGGACTATTTCACCCCTCCACTTT.

V usage is TRBV2 and J usage is TRBJ2-5; D gene unclear. There are 11 residues in the CDR3. V was trimmed by 6 bases and J by 7 bases, leaving 9 bases between them. The germline gives CDR1 SNHLY, CDR2 FYNNEI. The CDR3 protein is CASREIGTQYF. The CDR3 nucleotides are TGTGCCAGCAGGGAAATCGGGACCCAGTACTTC. The full variable domain, its missing parts supplied by reference TRBV2 and TRBJ2-5, is EPEVTQTPSHQVTQMGQEVILRCVPISNHLYFYWYRQILGQKVEFLVSFYNNEISEKSEIFDDQFSVERPDGSNFTLKIRSTKLEDSAMYFCASREIGTQYFGPGTRLLVL.

V gene TRBV5-1 combines with J gene TRBJ1-4; TRBD1 is a possible D gene (6 bases). CDR3 length equals 14 residues. Germline CDR1 SGHRS, CDR2 YFSETQ. With 6 bases removed from V and 5 bases from J, the gap between germline ends came to 14 bases. The CDR3 coding sequence is TGCGCCAGCAACTTTGGAAGGGGGAATGAAAAACTGTTTTTT. This encodes CASNFGRGNEKLFF.

This clone was seen a handful of times. This chain connects TRBV9 to TRBJ2-3; TRBD2 matches 8 bases. The length of the CDR3 is 18 residues. From germline, CDR1 is SGDLS and CDR2 YYNGEE. The trim removed 3 bases at V and 0 bases at J, leaving 12 bases unmatched. The DNA of the CDR3 is TGTGCCAGCAGCGCCGCCCCACGCGTAGCGGGGAGCACAGATACGCAGTATTTT. It is translated as CASSAAPRVAGSTDTQYF.

The V gene is TRBV5-1, the J gene TRBJ1-3; TRBD1 is a possible D gene (5 bases). CDR1 is SGHRS and CDR2 is YFSETQ in the germline V gene. This CDR3 comprises 14 residues. Trimming shortened V by 4 bases and J by 1 base, and 9 bases separated the two germline ends. CDR3 DNA sequence: TGCGCCAGCAGCCCGGGGACTTCTGGAAACACCATATATTTT. Translating gives CASSPGTSGNTIYF.

V and J are TRBV3-1 (or the pseudogene TRBV3-2) and TRBJ2-3; no clear D. The germline V gene has CDR1 LGHDT and CDR2 YNNKEL (reference sequence). There are 14 residues in the CDR3. V lost 0 bases to trimming and J lost 3 bases, with 7 bases between them. The CDR3 DNA sequence: TGTGCCAGCAGCCAAGATGCAGGAACAGATACGCAGTATTTT. This sequence encodes CASSQDAGTDTQYF.

The rearrangement uses TRBV30 and TRBJ2-5, with TRBD1 matching 8 bases. Germline CDR1 and CDR2: GTSNPN and SVGIG (reference sequence). This CDR3 has 15 residues. The V gene end was trimmed by 3 bases and the J gene end by 2 bases; junction bases not matched to a gene: 8. The CDR3 spells CAWRDRGRGQETQYF. DNA for the CDR3: TGTGCCTGGAGAGACAGGGGTAGGGGGCAAGAGACCCAGTACTTC.

The chain has TRBV25-1 and TRBJ2-1, with TRBD2 matching 7 bases. This CDR3 spans 17 amino acids. With V trimmed by 4 bases and J by 0 bases, 9 bases remained unmatched. Per germline, CDR1 MGHDK and CDR2 SYGVNS. The CDR3 bases are TGTGCCAGCAGTGGAAATAGCGGGCAAAGCTCCTACAATGAGCAGTTCTTC. Residues: CASSGNSGQSSYNEQFF.